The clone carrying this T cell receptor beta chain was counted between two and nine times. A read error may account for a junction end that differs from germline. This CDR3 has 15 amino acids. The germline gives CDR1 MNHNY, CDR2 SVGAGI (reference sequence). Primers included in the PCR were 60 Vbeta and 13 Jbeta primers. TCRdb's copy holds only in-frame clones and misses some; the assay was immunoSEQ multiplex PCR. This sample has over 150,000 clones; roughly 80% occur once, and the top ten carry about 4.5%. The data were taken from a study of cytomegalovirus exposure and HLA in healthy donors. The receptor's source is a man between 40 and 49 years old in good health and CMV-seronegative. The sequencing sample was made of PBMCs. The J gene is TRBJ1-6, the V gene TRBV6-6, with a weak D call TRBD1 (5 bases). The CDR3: CASSFAGSFNSPLHF. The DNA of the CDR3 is TGTGCCAGCAGTTTCGCAGGGTCCTTTAATTCACCCCTCCACTTT.